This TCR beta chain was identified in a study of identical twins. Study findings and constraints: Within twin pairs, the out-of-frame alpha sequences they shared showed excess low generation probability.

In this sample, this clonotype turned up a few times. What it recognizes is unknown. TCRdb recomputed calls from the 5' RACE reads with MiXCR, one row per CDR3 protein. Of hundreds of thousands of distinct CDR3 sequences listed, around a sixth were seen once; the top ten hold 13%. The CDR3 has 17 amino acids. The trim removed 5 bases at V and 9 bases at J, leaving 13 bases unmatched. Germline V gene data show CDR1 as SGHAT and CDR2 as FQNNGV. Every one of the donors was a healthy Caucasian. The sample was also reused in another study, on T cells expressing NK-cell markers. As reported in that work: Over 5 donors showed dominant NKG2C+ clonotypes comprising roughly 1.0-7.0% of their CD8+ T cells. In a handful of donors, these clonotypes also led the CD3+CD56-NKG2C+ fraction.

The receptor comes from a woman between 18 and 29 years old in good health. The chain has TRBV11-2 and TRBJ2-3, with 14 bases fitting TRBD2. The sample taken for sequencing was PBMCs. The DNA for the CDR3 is TGTGCCAGCAGCCCAGAGGCGGGACTAGCGGGAGAAGGGACGCAGTATTTT. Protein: CASSPEAGLAGEGTQYF.